One and the same sample provided the 20 T cell receptor beta chains below, sequenced in a study of post-analysis software for immune sequencing data. Each TCR beta cDNA library carried unique molecular identifiers. TCRdb itself ran the PCR reads through MiXCR, one entry per CDR3 protein. This table holds 740,000 or so distinct CDR3 sequences, around 53% found once. These receptors' antigens are unknown. Study-wide results and caveats: Controls showed lower frequencies than patients for roughly 5 TRBV segments, and TRBV5-6, TRBV5-1 and TRBV20-1 were among these.

Sequenced: blood. The receptors come from a girl under 18 with multiple sclerosis.

The chain is built from TRBV10-3 and TRBJ2-7; TRBD1 matches at 9 bases. Germline lookup yields CDR1 ENHRY and CDR2 SYGVKD. CDR3 size: 15 residues. V lost 2 bases, J lost 7 bases, and 9 bases stayed unmatched. The CDR3 nucleotides are TGTGCCATCAGTGAGCGAGGGACAGGGCAGCCAGAGCAGTACTTC. This translates into CAISERGTGQPEQYF.

V gene TRBV4-1 combines with J gene TRBJ1-6, with D possibly matching TRBD1 (6 bases). V lost 3 bases and J 1 base, leaving 19 bases between the germline ends. This CDR3 region has 19 residues. Per germline, CDR1 MGHRA and CDR2 YSYEKL. The CDR3 bases are TGCGCCAGCAGCCAGACCTTATCCAGGGGAGGTTCCTATAATTCACCCCTCCACTTT. It encodes CASSQTLSRGGSYNSPLHF.

The J gene is TRBJ1-3, the V gene TRBV29-1, with D possibly matching TRBD1 (5 bases). Per the germline V gene, CDR1 is SQVTM and CDR2 is ANQGSEA. This CDR3 is 13 amino acids long. The ends were cut back, 7 bases at V and 6 bases at J, with 16 bases in the middle. DNA for the CDR3: TGCAGCGCCCAAGGAAAGGGGTTAAACACCATATATTTT. As protein: CSAQGKGLNTIYF.

The chain combines TRBV6-6 with TRBJ2-7, with 7 positions matching TRBD1. The CDR3 sequence is 16 residues long. Germline lookup yields CDR1 MNHNY and CDR2 SVGAGI (reference sequence). The V and J ends lost 7 bases and 1 base, in that order; junction bases with no gene match: 13. Here the CDR3 reads CASTPRTGGLSYEQYF. The CDR3 coding sequence is TGTGCCAGCACCCCACGGACAGGTGGACTTTCCTACGAGCAGTACTTC.

This clonotype was detected once. This rearrangement joins TRBV7-9 to TRBJ2-1; D possibly corresponds to TRBD1 (6 bases). CDR1 and CDR2 (germline): SEHNR, FQNEAQ (reference sequence). The CDR3 length is 20 residues. V shed 5 bases and J shed 0 bases, with 26 bases lying between them. The CDR3 loop reads CASSLIPHQARGRSYNEQFF. CDR3 DNA sequence: TGTGCCAGCAGCCTTATACCCCATCAAGCCAGGGGTCGCTCCTACAATGAGCAGTTCTTC.

As regards this clonotype: One base away lies a much larger clone, so this may be a sequencing read error. J is TRBJ1-2 and V is TRBV7-8; 7 nucleotides align to TRBD1. CDR3 length: 13 residues. Germline lookup yields CDR1 SGHVS and CDR2 FQNEAQ. CDR3 region: CVSSLRQGNGYTF. The CDR3 coding sequence is TGTGTCAGCAGCTTACGACAGGGCAATGGCTACACCTTC.

The V gene is TRBV12-5, the J gene TRBJ2-5; D is unresolved. TRBJ2-7 matches the DNA end more closely, so the J call is doubtful. Germline CDR1 LGHNT, CDR2 FRNRAP. The CDR3 spans 11 residues. The CDR3 reads CASGLEYEQYF. In nucleotides, the CDR3 is TGTGCTAGTGGTCTCGAGTACGAGCAGTACTTC.

V and J are TRBV20-1 and TRBJ2-7, with D tentatively TRBD2 (6 bases). This CDR3 contains 14 residues. The V end lost 5 bases, the J end lost 7 bases, and 21 bases lay between the germline ends. Germline assignment: CDR1 DFQATT and CDR2 SNEGSKA (reference sequence). The CDR3: CSAVHGAGPGEQYF. CDR3 DNA sequence: TGCAGTGCTGTCCACGGGGCGGGGCCGGGGGAGCAGTACTTC.

The chain has TRBV12-5 and TRBJ2-2; D could derive from TRBD1 or TRBD2 (5 bases each). This CDR3 has 12 amino acids. Per the germline V gene, CDR1 is LGHNT and CDR2 is FRNRAP. V was shortened by 6 bases and J by 6 bases, with 8 bases between the two germline ends. CDR3: CASGVGAGELFF. The CDR3 DNA reads TGTGCTAGTGGAGTGGGGGCCGGGGAGCTGTTTTTT.

About this clonotype: At one end the junction does not follow the germline gene, possibly because of a read error. This sequence joins TRBV5-1 and TRBJ2-7, with D perhaps TRBD1 (6 bases). There are 15 residues in the CDR3. Germline CDR1 and CDR2: SGHRS and YFSETQ. CDR3 coding DNA: TGCGCCAGCAGCTTGGCTTTTAGGGGGTCCTCCGAGCAGTACTTC. Its protein is CASSLAFRGSSEQYF.

The gene calls are TRBV12-3 or TRBV12-4 and TRBJ2-3; D gene ambiguous. This CDR3 contains 13 residues. Trimming shortened V by 2 bases and J by 6 bases, and 9 bases separated the two germline ends. DNA of the CDR3: TGTGCCAGCAGTTTATCTCACGGGGATACGCAGTATTTT. Encoded protein: CASSLSHGDTQYF.

This clonotype was found a few times. This chain links TRBV5-1 with TRBJ2-5; 9 nucleotides align to TRBD1. This CDR3 spans 15 amino acids. The V gene end was trimmed by 4 bases and the J gene end by 5 bases; junction bases not matched to a gene: 9. Germline CDR1 and CDR2: SGHRS and YFSETQ. CDR3 loop: CASSPGTGRLETQYF. CDR3 bases: TGCGCCAGCAGCCCCGGGACAGGGAGACTGGAGACCCAGTACTTC.

Remarks on this clonotype: The junction differs from germline at one of its ends, possibly a read error. The chain links TRBV30 to TRBJ1-5; D perhaps matches TRBD1 (6 bases). The CDR3 covers 14 residues. Germline lookup yields CDR1 GTSNPN and CDR2 SVGIG (reference sequence). In DNA form, the CDR3 reads TGTGCCTGGAGTGCAGGGGTTGGAAATCGGCCCCAGCATTTT. Residues: CAWSAGVGNRPQHF.

This clonotype was found a few times. The chain joins TRBV24-1 to TRBJ2-5, with 7 bases lining up with TRBD1. The germline CDR1 and CDR2 sequences are KGHDR and SFDVKD. The length of the CDR3 is 15 residues. The trim removed 4 bases at V and 4 bases at J, leaving 8 bases unmatched. CDR3 amino acids: CATSDPGTVGETQYF. Here the CDR3 DNA reads TGTGCCACCAGTGACCCCGGGACAGTAGGAGAGACCCAGTACTTC.

This clonotype appeared a few times. The J gene is TRBJ2-7, the V gene TRBV4-1; D might be TRBD2 (5 bases). CDR3 length: 15 amino acids. Looked up from germline, CDR1 is MGHRA and CDR2 is YSYEKL. Trimming took off 1 base at V and 2 bases at J, with 12 bases between the two ends. The CDR3 nucleotides are TGCGCCAGCAGCCAAGGTCATCTAGCTCCCTACGAGCAGTACTTC. It codes for CASSQGHLAPYEQYF.

CDR3 coding DNA: TGTGCCAGCAGTTTAGGGGGCGGATCTCTGGGGAATGAGCAGTTCTTC. This translates into CASSLGGGSLGNEQFF. J is TRBJ2-1 and V is TRBV28; tentatively, D is TRBD1 (6 bases). This CDR3 comprises 16 residues. Germline V lookup: CDR1 MDHEN, CDR2 SYDVKM. V lost 2 bases, J lost 7 bases, and 18 bases lay in between. The full variable domain, rest sourced from reference TRBV28 and TRBJ2-1, is DVKVTQSSRYLVKRTGEKVFLECVQDMDHENMFWYRQDPGLGLRLIYFSYDVKMKEKGDIPEGYSVSREKKERFSLILESASTNQTSMYLCASSLGGGSLGNEQFFGPGTRLTVL.

The J gene is TRBJ2-4, the V gene TRBV12-3 or TRBV12-4; 12 nucleotides line up with TRBD2. V lost 3 bases and J lost 0; bases outside the gene matches: 3. CDR3 size: 17 residues. The chain's CDR3 is CASSLAGLAGAKNIQYF. The CDR3 bases are TGTGCCAGCAGTTTGGCGGGACTAGCGGGAGCCAAAAACATTCAGTACTTC.

This sequence joins TRBV5-1 and TRBJ2-1, with TRBD1 identical over 8 bases. This CDR3 spans 15 amino acids. The J segment lost 3 bases and the V segment lost 4 bases, leaving 6 bases of the junction unmatched. CDR1 and CDR2 from the germline V gene are SGHRS and YFSETQ. The CDR3 DNA reads as TGCGCCAGCAGCCAGGACAGGGTAAGCTACAATGAGCAGTTCTTC. This encodes CASSQDRVSYNEQFF.

The chain is built from TRBV2 and TRBJ1-6; a possible D gene is TRBD1 (5 bases). V was shortened by 3 bases and J by 8 bases, with 8 bases between the two germline ends. CDR3 length: 13 residues. The germline V gene encodes CDR1 SNHLY and CDR2 FYNNEI. This chain's CDR3 is CASSEPGYSPLHF. Here the CDR3 DNA reads TGTGCCAGCAGTGAGCCAGGGTATTCACCCCTCCACTTT.

The chain combines TRBV10-3 with TRBJ2-5; D possibly corresponds to TRBD2 (6 bases). Germline V gives CDR1 ENHRY, CDR2 SYGVKD. CDR3 length: 14 residues. V lost 4 bases and J 11 bases, leaving 20 bases between the germline ends. CDR3 nucleotides: TGTGCCATCAGTGCGGGGCAGGAGGGCAATGAGCAGTACTTC. Amino acid sequence: CAISAGQEGNEQYF.